This T cell receptor (beta chain) was identified during a study of T cell responses to AZD1222 COVID-19 vaccine. Data came from immunoSEQ multiplex PCR; TCRdb stores just in-frame clones and leaves some out. In the table there are about 180,000 clones, 90% of which are singletons. The specimen was peripheral blood, collected on day 0 of AZD1222 vaccination. The TCR sequence derives from an adult in good health.

CDR3 amino acids: CASGPGGSYNEQFF. The CDR3 nucleotides are TGTGCCAGCGGGCCGGGGGGTTCCTACAATGAGCAGTTCTTC. V and J are TRBV6-5 and TRBJ2-1; TRBD2 matches 7 bases. CDR3 length equals 14 residues. V was clipped by 8 bases and J by 1 base; unmatched bases: 5. Looked up from germline, CDR1 is MNHEY and CDR2 is SVGAGI.